The 31 T cell receptor beta chains presented below share a single source sample, sequenced in a study of identical twins. TCRdb re-analysed the 5' RACE reads in MiXCR, keeping a single row per CDR3 protein. The data contain 1,800,000 or so distinct CDR3 sequences, around 29% of them singletons. Sequencing input: cord blood. The origin of the receptors is a newborn girl in good health.

CDR3 sequence reads: CASSQEPWTSPLNTQYF. The CDR3 coding sequence is TGCGCCAGCAGCCAAGAACCGTGGACTAGCCCACTCAATACGCAGTATTTT. The genes are TRBV4-1 and TRBJ2-3; 8 bases are shared with TRBD2. J was trimmed by 7 bases and V by 0 bases; bases with no gene match: 12. The CDR3 sequence is 17 residues long. Germline CDR1 reads MGHRA; CDR2 reads YSYEKL.

This clonotype was recorded a few times. The CDR3 sequence is CASSFLAGLNYEQYF. The CDR3, as DNA: TGCGCCAGCAGCTTCCTAGCGGGATTGAACTACGAGCAGTACTTC. The V call is TRBV5-1, the J call TRBJ2-7, with TRBD2 matching 9 bases. Trimming removed 2 bases from V and 3 bases from J; junction bases left unmatched: 6. Germline V CDR1 and CDR2: SGHRS, YFSETQ. The CDR3 is 15 residues long.

This clonotype was found a few times. V usage is TRBV20-1 and J usage is TRBJ1-2, with a weak D call TRBD1 (5 bases). Looked up from germline, CDR1 is DFQATT and CDR2 is SNEGSKA (reference sequence). V lost 0 bases and J lost 3, with 14 bases in between. The CDR3 is 15 amino acids. The CDR3 reads CSARDKRGWDYGYTF. The DNA of the CDR3 is TGCAGTGCTAGAGATAAGAGGGGATGGGACTATGGCTACACCTTC.

The V call is TRBV29-1, the J call TRBJ2-1; a possible D gene is TRBD2 (6 bases). The CDR3 sequence is 12 residues long. V was shortened by 6 bases and J by 8 bases, with 14 bases between the two germline ends. Per the germline V gene, CDR1 is SQVTM and CDR2 is ANQGSEA. The DNA for the CDR3 is TGCAGCGTGGTAGCTAGCGACGATGAGCAGTTCTTC. Translating gives CSVVASDDEQFF.

This chain connects TRBV4-2 to TRBJ2-7, with TRBD2 identical over 13 bases. The CDR3 runs 17 residues. V shed 0 bases, J shed 10 bases, and the junction held 12 bases outside the gene matches. CDR1 and CDR2 (germline): LGHNA, YNFKEQ. This CDR3 is CASSQDQILAGGPVQYF. DNA for the CDR3: TGTGCCAGCAGCCAAGATCAAATACTAGCGGGGGGGCCGGTCCAGTACTTC.

This clonotype was seen a handful of times. The rearrangement links TRBV7-2 to TRBJ2-2; the D call may be TRBD1 or TRBD2 (5 bases each). The ends were cut back, 7 bases at V and 0 bases at J, with 9 bases in the middle. From germline, CDR1 is SGHTA and CDR2 FQGNSA. The length of the CDR3 is 14 residues. CDR3 residues: CASTGASNTGELFF. CDR3 sequence (DNA): TGTGCCAGCACCGGGGCTTCGAACACCGGGGAGCTGTTTTTT.

Only a few counts were recorded for this clonotype. This chain connects TRBV4-2 to TRBJ2-5; D ambiguous. Germline-derived CDR1 and CDR2 are LGHNA and YNFKEQ. V lost 0 bases to trimming and J lost 4 bases, with 6 bases between them. This CDR3 contains 13 residues. The CDR3 DNA reads TGTGCCAGCAGCCAAGATACCGGAGAGACCCAGTACTTC. Protein sequence: CASSQDTGETQYF.

The chain is built from TRBV24-1 and TRBJ2-1, with D possibly being TRBD1 or TRBD2 (5 bases each). This CDR3 is built from 15 residues. Trimming removed 4 bases from V and 6 bases from J, with 15 bases in between. Germline loops: CDR1 KGHDR, CDR2 SFDVKD. The CDR3 loop is CATSESGTRRNEQFF. Here the CDR3 DNA reads TGTGCCACCAGTGAATCCGGGACGCGCCGCAATGAGCAGTTCTTC.

The chain combines TRBV15 with TRBJ2-7; 10 bases align to TRBD2. J lost 2 bases, V lost 4 bases, and 2 bases had no gene match. Germline V gene lookup returns CDR1 LNHNV and CDR2 YYDKDF (reference sequence). This CDR3 contains 14 residues. CDR3 residues: CATSIGLAAYEQYF. CDR3 bases: TGTGCCACCAGCATCGGACTAGCGGCCTACGAGCAGTACTTC.

This clonotype turned up a few times. In DNA, the CDR3 is TGTGCCAGCAGCTTAGGGAGGACCGTCGTGGATACGCAGTATTTT. It is translated as CASSLGRTVVDTQYF. The chain is built from TRBV7-9 and TRBJ2-3; D possibly corresponds to TRBD2 (5 bases). The V end lost 1 base, the J end lost 6 bases, and 14 bases lay between the germline ends. Germline V gene data show CDR1 as SEHNR and CDR2 as FQNEAQ (reference sequence). This CDR3 is 15 amino acids long.

This clonotype was recorded only once. V is TRBV6-1 and J is TRBJ1-5; D gene ambiguous. The CDR3 contains 13 residues. V was cut by 3 bases and J by 7 bases, with 10 bases left in between. Per the germline V gene, CDR1 is MNHNS and CDR2 is SASEGT. CDR3 DNA: TGTGCCAGCAGTGATGTGGGTGGGCAGCCCCAGCATTTT. Translated: CASSDVGGQPQHF.

V gene TRBV11-2 combines with J gene TRBJ2-2; the D gene could be TRBD1 or TRBD2 (6 bases each). Per germline, CDR1 SGHAT and CDR2 FQNNGV. The CDR3 runs to 18 residues. The V and J ends lost 1 base and 2 bases respectively, with 17 bases between them. The CDR3 nucleotides read TGTGCCAGCAGCTTAGTTGGGGGGCCGAAATTCAACACCGGGGAGCTGTTTTTT. As protein: CASSLVGGPKFNTGELFF.

This clonotype showed up just a few times. V usage is TRBV2 and J usage is TRBJ2-3; D uncertain. Germline V gene lookup returns CDR1 SNHLY and CDR2 FYNNEI. Between the trimmed V and J ends, which lost 7 bases and 2 bases, there was a span of 7 bases. The CDR3 is 12 amino acids. This chain's CDR3 is CASMKYTDTQYF. CDR3 sequence (DNA): TGTGCCAGCATGAAGTACACAGATACGCAGTATTTT.

This clonotype was recorded at least ten times. The chain recombines TRBV29-1 with TRBJ2-5, with D hard to call. From germline, CDR1 is SQVTM and CDR2 ANQGSEA. The CDR3 has 13 amino acids. V lost 4 bases and J 2 bases, leaving 11 bases between the germline ends. CDR3 sequence (DNA): TGCAGCGTTGGGGTCTTGGGACAAGAGACCCAGTACTTC. Amino acid sequence: CSVGVLGQETQYF.

This sequence joins TRBV5-4 and TRBJ2-1; 12 nucleotides align to TRBD2. The CDR3 runs to 16 residues. The germline V gene has CDR1 SGHNT and CDR2 YYREEE (reference sequence). With V trimmed by 3 bases and J by 7 bases, 8 bases remained unmatched. CDR3 DNA: TGTGCCAGCAGCTCAGCTAGCGGGGGGGTTTTTAATGAGCAGTTCTTC. Translating it yields CASSSASGGVFNEQFF.

This clonotype was observed a few times. The chain is built from TRBV7-6 and TRBJ2-7, with TRBD2 matching 8 bases. The V gene end was trimmed by 1 base and the J gene end by 2 bases; junction bases not matched to a gene: 4. The germline V gene encodes CDR1 SGHVS and CDR2 FNYEAQ. The CDR3 spans 15 residues. DNA of the CDR3: TGTGCCAGCAGCTTAGAGACGGGAGGGACCTACGAGCAGTACTTC. Protein sequence: CASSLETGGTYEQYF.

In regard to this clonotype: A much larger clonotype is one base distant, so this may be a read error. The V and J genes are TRBV11-2 and TRBJ2-3, with 7 bases that match TRBD2. Losses at the gene ends were 7 bases for V and 5 bases for J; bases not matched to a gene: 15. Germline V gives CDR1 SGHAT, CDR2 FQNNGV. The CDR3 length is 16 residues. CDR3 region: CASNPFLRGKLDTQYF. CDR3 in DNA: TGTGCCAGCAACCCGTTCCTGCGGGGGAAATTAGATACGCAGTATTTT.

In the case of this clonotype: A junction boundary mismatches the germline segment, possibly from a read error. V usage is TRBV20-1 and J usage is TRBJ2-3; 8 nucleotides align to TRBD2. CDR1 is DFQATT and CDR2 is SNEGSKA in the germline V gene (reference sequence). The CDR3 extends over 15 amino acids. CDR3 sequence (DNA): TGCAGTGCTAGTGCGCTTCGGGAGGGCACAGATGCGCAGTATTTT. Its translation is CSASALREGTDAQYF.

This clonotype showed up just a few times. The chain employs TRBV27 and TRBJ2-7, with D maybe TRBD2 (6 bases). The DNA end favors TRBJ2-5, so the J call may be wrong. Germline lookup yields CDR1 MNHEY and CDR2 SMNVEV (reference sequence). This CDR3 is 14 amino acids long. The CDR3 DNA reads as TGTGCCAGCAGTTTCGAGGGGATTAGCGGGACCCAGTACTTC. Translating gives CASSFEGISGTQYF.

CDR3 DNA sequence: TGTGCCAGCAGCTCGGGGGCGGTGAATCAGCCCCAGCATTTT. Translation: CASSSGAVNQPQHF. V is TRBV5-6 and J is TRBJ1-5; D is possibly TRBD1 (6 bases). Germline CDR1 reads SGHDT; CDR2 reads YYEEEE. The CDR3 loop spans 14 amino acids. Trimming pared 3 bases from V and 4 bases from J, leaving 11 bases between.

This chain links TRBV29-1 with TRBJ2-4; D possibly corresponds to TRBD2 (6 bases). V shed 0 bases and J shed 6 bases, with 9 bases lying between them. This CDR3 has 13 residues. Looked up from germline, CDR1 is SQVTM and CDR2 is ANQGSEA. CDR3 in amino acids: CSVEERGLNIQYF. As DNA, the CDR3 is TGCAGCGTTGAAGAGCGGGGACTAAACATTCAGTACTTC.

This clonotype was seen a few times. V is TRBV4-1 and J is TRBJ2-3; D gene ambiguous. The CDR3 is 14 amino acids. Germline values: CDR1 MGHRA, CDR2 YSYEKL. Trimming stripped 2 bases from V and 4 bases from J, with 10 bases between. CDR3 region: CASSQPKGSDTQYF. DNA of the CDR3: TGCGCCAGCAGCCAACCGAAGGGATCAGATACGCAGTATTTT.

This clonotype has more than one count but fewer than ten. The chain couples TRBV7-2 to TRBJ2-4; 11 nucleotides agree with TRBD2. The CDR3 is 16 amino acids. Germline V gene sequence: CDR1 SGHTA, CDR2 FQGNSA. Trimming at V came to 5 bases and at J to 6 bases, leaving 9 bases not matched to a gene. The CDR3, as DNA: TGTGCCAGCAGCCTTACTAGCGGGAGAGGGGTAAACATTCAGTACTTC. Amino acids: CASSLTSGRGVNIQYF.

This clonotype was counted a few times. The rearrangement uses TRBV20-1 and TRBJ2-3, with 10 bases aligning to TRBD2. The trim removed 5 bases at V and 3 bases at J, leaving 8 bases unmatched. CDR3 length: 15 amino acids. Germline assignment: CDR1 DFQATT and CDR2 SNEGSKA (reference sequence). CDR3 region: CSASKAGGITDTQYF. DNA for the CDR3: TGCAGTGCTTCCAAAGCGGGGGGGATAACAGATACGCAGTATTTT.

The J gene is TRBJ2-2, the V gene TRBV6-1; 10 positions match TRBD2. The V and J ends lost 3 bases and 1 base, in that order; junction bases with no gene match: 2. CDR3 length equals 16 residues. Germline V gene lookup returns CDR1 MNHNS and CDR2 SASEGT. The CDR3 protein is CASSDRTSGNTGELFF. In nucleotides, the CDR3 is TGTGCCAGCAGTGACAGGACTAGCGGGAACACCGGGGAGCTGTTTTTT.

This clonotype was detected ten times or more. The chain joins TRBV20-1 to TRBJ2-6; unclear D gene. There are 14 residues in the CDR3. Per the germline V gene, CDR1 is DFQATT and CDR2 is SNEGSKA (reference sequence). V was shortened by 0 bases and J by 0 bases, with 3 bases between the two germline ends. The CDR3 nucleotides read TGCAGTGCTAGAGACCGCTCTGGGGCCAACGTCCTGACTTTC. Protein product: CSARDRSGANVLTF.

As to this clonotype: The junction differs from germline at one of its ends, possibly a read error. The chain uses TRBV7-7 and TRBJ2-1; TRBD2 agrees at 11 bases. CDR1 SSHAT and CDR2 FNYEAQ come from the germline V gene (reference sequence). CDR3 length equals 14 residues. For the CDR3, the DNA is TGTGCTAGCAGCTTAGCGGGAGGGGTCAATGTGCAGTTCTTC. It translates to CASSLAGGVNVQFF.

This clonotype showed up just a few times. The rearrangement joins TRBV7-8 to TRBJ2-1, with no clear D. This CDR3 region has 15 residues. CDR1 is SGHVS and CDR2 is FQNEAQ in the germline V gene. Trimming pared 1 base from V and 4 bases from J, leaving 11 bases between. This chain's CDR3 is CASSLGSERYNEQFF. The DNA for the CDR3 is TGTGCCAGCAGCTTAGGTAGTGAGAGGTACAATGAGCAGTTCTTC.

V and J are TRBV12-5 and TRBJ1-5; D is uncertain. V dropped 0 bases and J dropped 4 bases, with 7 bases sitting between them. Germline V gene lookup returns CDR1 LGHNT and CDR2 FRNRAP. CDR3 length: 14 amino acids. The CDR3 reads CASGLVSGNQPQHF. DNA of the CDR3: TGTGCTAGTGGTTTGGTATCAGGTAATCAGCCCCAGCATTTT.

This clonotype was observed a few times. The rearrangement joins TRBV4-2 to TRBJ2-3; D may be TRBD1 (6 bases). Trimming removed 1 base from V and 4 bases from J, with 15 bases in between. Germline-derived CDR1 and CDR2 are LGHNA and YNFKEQ. The CDR3 is 16 residues long. CDR3 region: CASSQVLGARADTQYF. The CDR3 bases are TGTGCCAGCAGCCAAGTTTTGGGGGCGCGGGCAGATACGCAGTATTTT.

The V call is TRBV7-2, the J call TRBJ2-2; 13 positions agree with TRBD2. In germline, CDR1 is SGHTA, CDR2 FQGNSA. The CDR3 covers 16 residues. J gave up 9 bases and V 1 base, and 5 bases lay outside the gene matches. CDR3 in amino acids: CASSLGLAGGTRELFF. CDR3 sequence (DNA): TGTGCCAGCAGCTTAGGACTAGCGGGAGGTACCCGGGAGCTGTTTTTT.